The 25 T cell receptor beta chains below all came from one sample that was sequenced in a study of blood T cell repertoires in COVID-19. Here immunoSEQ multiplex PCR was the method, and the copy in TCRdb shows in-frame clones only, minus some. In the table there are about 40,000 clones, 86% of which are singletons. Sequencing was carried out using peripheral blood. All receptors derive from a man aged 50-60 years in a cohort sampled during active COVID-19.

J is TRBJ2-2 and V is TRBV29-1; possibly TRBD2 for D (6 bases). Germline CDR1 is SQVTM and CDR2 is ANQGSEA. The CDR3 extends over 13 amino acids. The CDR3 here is CSGGTANTGELFF. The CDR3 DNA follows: TGCAGTGGCGGGACGGCGAACACCGGGGAGCTGTTTTTT.

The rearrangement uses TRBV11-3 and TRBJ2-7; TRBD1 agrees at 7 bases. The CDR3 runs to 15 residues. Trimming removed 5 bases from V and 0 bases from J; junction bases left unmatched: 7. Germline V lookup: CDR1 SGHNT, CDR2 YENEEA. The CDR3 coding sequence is TGTGCCAGCAGCCCTGGACAGGTTAGCTCCTACGAGCAGTACTTC. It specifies CASSPGQVSSYEQYF.

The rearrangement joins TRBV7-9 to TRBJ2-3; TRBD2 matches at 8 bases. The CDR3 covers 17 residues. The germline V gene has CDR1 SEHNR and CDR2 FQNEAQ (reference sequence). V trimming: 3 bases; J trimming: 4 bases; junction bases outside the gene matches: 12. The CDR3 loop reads CASSFRGGHLEPDTQYF. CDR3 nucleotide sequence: TGTGCCAGCAGCTTTCGGGGGGGTCACCTCGAACCAGATACGCAGTATTTT.

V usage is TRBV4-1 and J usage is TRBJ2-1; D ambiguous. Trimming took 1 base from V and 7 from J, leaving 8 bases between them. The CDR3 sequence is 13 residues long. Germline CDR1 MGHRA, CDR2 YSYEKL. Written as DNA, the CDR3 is TGCGCCAGCAGCCAAGGGCCTAGAAATGAGCAGTTCTTC. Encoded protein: CASSQGPRNEQFF.

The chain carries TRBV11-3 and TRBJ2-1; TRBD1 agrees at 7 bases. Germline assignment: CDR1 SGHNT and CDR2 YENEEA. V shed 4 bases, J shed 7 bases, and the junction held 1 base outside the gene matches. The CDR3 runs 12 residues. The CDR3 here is CASSSDRNEQFF. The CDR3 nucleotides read TGTGCCAGCAGCTCGGACAGGAATGAGCAGTTCTTC.

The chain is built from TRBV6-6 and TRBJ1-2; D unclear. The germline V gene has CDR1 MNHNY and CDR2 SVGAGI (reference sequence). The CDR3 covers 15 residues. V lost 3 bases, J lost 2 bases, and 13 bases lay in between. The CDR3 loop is CASSYGWESNYGYTF. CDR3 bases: TGTGCCAGCAGTTATGGGTGGGAGAGCAACTATGGCTACACCTTC.

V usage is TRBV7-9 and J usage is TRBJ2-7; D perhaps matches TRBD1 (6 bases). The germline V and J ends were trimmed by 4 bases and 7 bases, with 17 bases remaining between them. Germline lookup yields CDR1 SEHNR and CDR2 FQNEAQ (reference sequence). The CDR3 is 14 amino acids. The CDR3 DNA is TGTGCCAGCAGCTCCATAGGGGGAGATTGGGAGCAGTACTTC. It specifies CASSSIGGDWEQYF.

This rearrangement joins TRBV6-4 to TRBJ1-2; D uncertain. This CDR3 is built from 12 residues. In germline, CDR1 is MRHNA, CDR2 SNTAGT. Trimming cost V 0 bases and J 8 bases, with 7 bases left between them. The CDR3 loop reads CASSDSAGGYTF. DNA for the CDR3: TGTGCCAGCAGTGACTCAGCGGGGGGCTACACCTTC.

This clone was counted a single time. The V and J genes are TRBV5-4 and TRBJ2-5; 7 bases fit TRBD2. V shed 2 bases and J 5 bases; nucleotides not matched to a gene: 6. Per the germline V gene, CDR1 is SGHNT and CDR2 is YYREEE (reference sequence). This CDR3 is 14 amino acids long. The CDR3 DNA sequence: TGTGCCAGCAGCTTACAGACTAGCTTCGAGACCCAGTACTTC. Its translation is CASSLQTSFETQYF.

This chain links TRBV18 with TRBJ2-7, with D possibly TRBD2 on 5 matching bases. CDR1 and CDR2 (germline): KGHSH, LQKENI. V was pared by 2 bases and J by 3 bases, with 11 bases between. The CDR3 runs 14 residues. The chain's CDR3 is CASSPWPEDYEQYF. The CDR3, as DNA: TGTGCCAGCTCACCATGGCCGGAGGACTACGAGCAGTACTTC. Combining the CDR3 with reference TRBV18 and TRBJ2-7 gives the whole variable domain NAGVMQNPRHLVRRRGQEARLRCSPMKGHSHVYWYRQLPEEGLKFMVYLQKENIIDESGMPKERFSAEFPKEGPSILRIQQVVRGDSAAYFCASSPWPEDYEQYFGPGTRLTVT.

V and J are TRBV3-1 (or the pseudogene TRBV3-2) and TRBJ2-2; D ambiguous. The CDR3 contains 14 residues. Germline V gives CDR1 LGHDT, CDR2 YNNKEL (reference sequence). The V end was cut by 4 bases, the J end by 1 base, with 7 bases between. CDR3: CASSLTMNTGELFF. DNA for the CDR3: TGTGCCAGCAGCCTAACTATGAACACCGGGGAGCTGTTTTTT.

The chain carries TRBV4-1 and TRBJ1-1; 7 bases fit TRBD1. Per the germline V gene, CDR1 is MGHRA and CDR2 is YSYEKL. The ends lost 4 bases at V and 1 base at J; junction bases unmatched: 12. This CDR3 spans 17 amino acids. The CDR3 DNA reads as TGCGCCAGCAGCCCCAGACAGGGAGTAAAACCGAACACTGAAGCTTTCTTT. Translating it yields CASSPRQGVKPNTEAFF.

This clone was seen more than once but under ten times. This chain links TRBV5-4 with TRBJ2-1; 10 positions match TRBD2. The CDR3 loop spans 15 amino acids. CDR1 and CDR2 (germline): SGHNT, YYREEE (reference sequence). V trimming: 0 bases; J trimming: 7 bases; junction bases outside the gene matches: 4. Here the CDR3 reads CASSLASGRGNEQFF. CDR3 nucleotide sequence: TGTGCCAGCAGCTTGGCTAGCGGGAGAGGGAATGAGCAGTTCTTC.

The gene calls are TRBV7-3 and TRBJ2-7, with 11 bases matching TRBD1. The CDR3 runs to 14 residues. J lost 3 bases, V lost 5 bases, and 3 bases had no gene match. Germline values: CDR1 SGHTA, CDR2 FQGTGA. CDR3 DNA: TGTGCCAGCAGCCCAGGGACAGGGGGCTACGAGCAGTACTTC. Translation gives CASSPGTGGYEQYF.

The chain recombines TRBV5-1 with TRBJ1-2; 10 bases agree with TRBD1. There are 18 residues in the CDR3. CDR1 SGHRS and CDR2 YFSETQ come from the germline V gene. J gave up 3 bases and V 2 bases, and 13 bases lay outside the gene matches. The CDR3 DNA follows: TGCGCCAGCAGCTTTACATCCGGGACAGGGGCGTTTCACTATGGCTACACCTTC. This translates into CASSFTSGTGAFHYGYTF.

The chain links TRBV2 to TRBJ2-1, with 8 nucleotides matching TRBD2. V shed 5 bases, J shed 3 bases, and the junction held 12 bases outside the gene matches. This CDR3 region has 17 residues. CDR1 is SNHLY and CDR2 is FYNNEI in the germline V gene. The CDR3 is CASSPLSGLALYNEQFF. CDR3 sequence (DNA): TGTGCCAGCAGTCCCTTATCCGGACTAGCCCTCTACAATGAGCAGTTCTTC. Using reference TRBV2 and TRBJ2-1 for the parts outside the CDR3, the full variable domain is EPEVTQTPSHQVTQMGQEVILRCVPISNHLYFYWYRQILGQKVEFLVSFYNNEISEKSEIFDDQFSVERPDGSNFTLKIRSTKLEDSAMYFCASSPLSGLALYNEQFFGPGTRLTVL.

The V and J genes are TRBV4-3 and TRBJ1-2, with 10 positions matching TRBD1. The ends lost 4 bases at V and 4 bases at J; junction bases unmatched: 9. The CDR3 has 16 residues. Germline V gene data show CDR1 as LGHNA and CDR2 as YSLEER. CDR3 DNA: TGCGCCAGCAGCCGCGACAGGGGGCCGGGCGGCTATGGCTACACCTTC. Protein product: CASSRDRGPGGYGYTF.

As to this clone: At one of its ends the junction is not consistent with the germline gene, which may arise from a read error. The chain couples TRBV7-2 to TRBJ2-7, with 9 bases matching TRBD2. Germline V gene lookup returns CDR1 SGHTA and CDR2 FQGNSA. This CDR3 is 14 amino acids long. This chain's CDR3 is CASSFSGGNYEQHF. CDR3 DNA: TGTGCCAGCAGCTTCAGCGGGGGGAATTACGAGCAGCACTTC.

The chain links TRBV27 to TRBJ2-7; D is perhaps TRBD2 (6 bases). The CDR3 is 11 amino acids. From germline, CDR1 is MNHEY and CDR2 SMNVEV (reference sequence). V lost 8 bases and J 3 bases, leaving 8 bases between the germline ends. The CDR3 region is CASADYYEQYV. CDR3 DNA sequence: TGTGCCAGCGCGGACTACTACGAGCAGTACGTC.

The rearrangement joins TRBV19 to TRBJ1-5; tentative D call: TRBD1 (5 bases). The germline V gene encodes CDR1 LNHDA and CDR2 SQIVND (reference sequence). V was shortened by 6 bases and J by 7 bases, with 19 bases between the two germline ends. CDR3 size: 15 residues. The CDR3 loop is CASSTPQGRRQPQHF. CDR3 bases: TGTGCCAGTAGCACGCCCCAGGGTCGACGCCAGCCCCAGCATTTT.

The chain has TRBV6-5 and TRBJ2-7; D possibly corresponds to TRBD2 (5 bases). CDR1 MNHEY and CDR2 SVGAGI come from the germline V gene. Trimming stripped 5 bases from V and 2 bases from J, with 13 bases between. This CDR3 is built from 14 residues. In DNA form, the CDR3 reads TGTGCCAGCAGTATAGCGCGAAACGCCTACGAGCAGTACGTC. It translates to CASSIARNAYEQYV.

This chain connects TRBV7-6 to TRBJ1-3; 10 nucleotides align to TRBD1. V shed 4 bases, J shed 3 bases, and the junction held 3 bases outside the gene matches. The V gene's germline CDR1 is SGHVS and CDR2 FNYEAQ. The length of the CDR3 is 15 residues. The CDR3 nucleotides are TGTGCCAGCAGCTCCGGACAGGGGGATGGAAACACCATATATTTT. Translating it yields CASSSGQGDGNTIYF.

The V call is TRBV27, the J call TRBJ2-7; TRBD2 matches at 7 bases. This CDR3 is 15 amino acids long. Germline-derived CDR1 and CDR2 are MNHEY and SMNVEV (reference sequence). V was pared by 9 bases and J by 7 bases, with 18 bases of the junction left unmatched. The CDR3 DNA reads TGTGCCAGAGTGGTTGTAGCGGGCCGGAATGGGGAGCAGTACTTC. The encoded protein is CARVVVAGRNGEQYF.

The CDR3 DNA is TGTGCAAGTCGCTTAAAGTTAGCGTACTCCTACAATGAGCAGTTCTTC. Translation gives CASRLKLAYSYNEQFF. The chain is built from TRBV12-2 and TRBJ2-1; the table names TRBD2, a call not compared with the DNA. TRBV12-2 is described as a pseudogene. The CDR3 runs to 16 residues.

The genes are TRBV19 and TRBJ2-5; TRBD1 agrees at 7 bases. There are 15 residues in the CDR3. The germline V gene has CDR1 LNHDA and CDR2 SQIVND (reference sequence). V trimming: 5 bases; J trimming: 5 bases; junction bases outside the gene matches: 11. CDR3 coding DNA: TGTGCCAGTAGTTTTCTAAGGGGGCCCCAGGAGACCCAGTACTTC. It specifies CASSFLRGPQETQYF. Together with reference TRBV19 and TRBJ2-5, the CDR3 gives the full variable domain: DGGITQSPKYLFRKEGQNVTLSCEQNLNHDAMYWYRQDPGQGLRLIYYSQIVNDFQKGDIAEGYSVSREKKESFPLTVTSAQKNPTAFYLCASSFLRGPQETQYFGPGTRLLVL.